This TCR beta chain was observed in a study of cytomegalovirus exposure and HLA in healthy donors. Both 60 Vbeta primers and 13 Jbeta primers went into the PCR. TCRdb keeps only in-frame clones here, not all; method: immunoSEQ multiplex PCR. Of under 70,000 clones in the sample, around four fifths were seen once. Findings and caveats of the study: It was shown in a later analysis that HLA-associated TCR beta chains were more clonally expanded than other, equally common chains. Reportedly, cytomegalovirus status was diagnosed with high sensitivity and specificity. When a later analysis was performed, an Asian-associated ancestry cluster reportedly had fewer N-insertions than the roughly 640-donor mean. Most TCR sequences showed up rarely, but some public TCRs showed up in many donors.

As concerns this clone: Antigen unknown.

From germline, CDR1 is SGHVS and CDR2 FNYEAQ. Germline trimming cut 4 bases from V and 5 bases from J; bases unmatched to any gene: 7. The CDR3 totals 15 residues. The TCR was taken from a male donor in good health and CMV-seropositive. Sequences were obtained from PBMCs. The genes are TRBV7-6 and TRBJ1-4; TRBD1 agrees at 7 bases. Written as DNA, the CDR3 is TGTGCCAGCAGCTCCCTGGGGACAGCAAATGAAAAACTGTTTTTT. This codes for CASSSLGTANEKLFF.